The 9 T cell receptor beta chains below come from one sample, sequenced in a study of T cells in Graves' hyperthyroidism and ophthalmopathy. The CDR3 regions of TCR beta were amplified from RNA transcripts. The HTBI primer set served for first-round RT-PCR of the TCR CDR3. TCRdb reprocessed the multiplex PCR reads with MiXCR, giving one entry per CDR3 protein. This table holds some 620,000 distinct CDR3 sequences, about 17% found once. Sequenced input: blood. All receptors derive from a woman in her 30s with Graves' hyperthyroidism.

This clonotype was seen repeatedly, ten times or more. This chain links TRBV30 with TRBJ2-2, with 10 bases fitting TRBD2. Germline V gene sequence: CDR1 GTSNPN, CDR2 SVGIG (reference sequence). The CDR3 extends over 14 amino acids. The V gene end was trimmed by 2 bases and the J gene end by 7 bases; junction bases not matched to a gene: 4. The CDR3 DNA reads TGTGCCTGGAGTTTACTAGCGGGACTCGGGGAGCTGTTTTTT. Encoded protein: CAWSLLAGLGELFF.

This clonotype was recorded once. The CDR3 here is CASRALGTGFEQYF. DNA of the CDR3: TGTGCCAGCAGGGCTCTCGGGACAGGGTTCGAGCAGTACTTC. The chain is built from TRBV2 and TRBJ2-7, with TRBD1 identical over 9 bases. The V segment lost 6 bases and the J segment 6 bases; nucleotides outside the gene matches: 9. From germline, CDR1 is SNHLY and CDR2 FYNNEI. The CDR3 totals 14 residues.

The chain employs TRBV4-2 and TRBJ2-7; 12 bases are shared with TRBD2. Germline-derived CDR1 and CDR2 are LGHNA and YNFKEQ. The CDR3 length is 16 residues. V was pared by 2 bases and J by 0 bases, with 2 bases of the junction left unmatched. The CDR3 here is CASSQLTSGSSYEQYF. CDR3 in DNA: TGTGCCAGCAGCCAATTGACTAGCGGGAGCTCCTACGAGCAGTACTTC.

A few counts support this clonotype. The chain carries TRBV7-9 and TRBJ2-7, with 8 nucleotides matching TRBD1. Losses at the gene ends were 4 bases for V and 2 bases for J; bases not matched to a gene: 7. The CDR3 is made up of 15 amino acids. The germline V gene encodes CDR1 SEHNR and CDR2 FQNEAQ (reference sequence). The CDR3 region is CASSSGQVPTYEQYF. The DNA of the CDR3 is TGTGCCAGCAGCTCGGGACAGGTTCCCACCTACGAGCAGTACTTC.

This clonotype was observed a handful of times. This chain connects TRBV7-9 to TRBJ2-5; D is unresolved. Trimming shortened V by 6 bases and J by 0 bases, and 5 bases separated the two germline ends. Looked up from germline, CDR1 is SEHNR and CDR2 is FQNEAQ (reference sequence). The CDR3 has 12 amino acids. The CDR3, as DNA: TGTGCCAGCAGTCCCCACCAAGAGACCCAGTACTTC. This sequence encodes CASSPHQETQYF.

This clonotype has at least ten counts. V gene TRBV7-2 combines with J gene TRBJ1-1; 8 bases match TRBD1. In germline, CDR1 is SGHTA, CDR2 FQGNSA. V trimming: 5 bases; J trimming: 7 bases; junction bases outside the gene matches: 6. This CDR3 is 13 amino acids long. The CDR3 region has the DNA TGTGCCAGCAGCCCGACGACAGGGGATGAAGCTTTCTTT. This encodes CASSPTTGDEAFF. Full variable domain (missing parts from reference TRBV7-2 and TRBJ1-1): GAGVSQSPSNKVTEKGKDVELRCDPISGHTALYWYRQSLGQGLEFLIYFQGNSAPDKSGLPSDRFSAERTGGSVSTLTIQRTQQEDSAVYLCASSPTTGDEAFFGQGTRLTVV.

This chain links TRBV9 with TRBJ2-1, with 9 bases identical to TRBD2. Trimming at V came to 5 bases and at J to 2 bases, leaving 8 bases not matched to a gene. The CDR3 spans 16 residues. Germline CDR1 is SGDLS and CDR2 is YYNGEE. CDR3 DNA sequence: TGTGCCAGCAGTGATTATAGCGGGAGCCCCTACAATGAGCAGTTCTTC. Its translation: CASSDYSGSPYNEQFF.

CDR3 amino acids: CASRRGSTNTGELFF. CDR3 nucleotides: TGTGCCAGCAGGCGGGGGTCAACGAACACCGGGGAGCTGTTTTTT. The chain links TRBV6-1 to TRBJ2-2; 7 bases are a match to TRBD2. The CDR3 totals 15 residues. V gave up 6 bases and J gave up 0 bases; unmatched junction bases: 4. The germline V gene encodes CDR1 MNHNS and CDR2 SASEGT.

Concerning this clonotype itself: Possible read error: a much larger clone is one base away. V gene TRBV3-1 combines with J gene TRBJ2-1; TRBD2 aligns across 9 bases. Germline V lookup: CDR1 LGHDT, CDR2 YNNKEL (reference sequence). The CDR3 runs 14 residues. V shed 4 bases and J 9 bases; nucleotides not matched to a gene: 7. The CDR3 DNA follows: TGTGCCAGCAGCCGCGGGAGGGTCTTCGGTGAGCAGTTCTTC. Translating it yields CASSRGRVFGEQFF.